Shown below are 30 T cell receptor beta chains from a single sample sequenced in a study of shared clonotypes between healthy human individuals. TCRdb's table, derived via immunoSEQ multiplex PCR, lists solely in-frame clones and lacks some. The data show hundreds of thousands of clones, with 60% to 80% seen just once and around 12% held by the top ten. Sequencing was performed on PBMCs. All receptors derive from a woman between 40 and 50 years old in good health. Some clones in this sample may be carry-over from other donors' samples.

V is TRBV5-1 and J is TRBJ2-2; 15 bases are a match to TRBD2. Per germline, CDR1 SGHRS and CDR2 YFSETQ. CDR3 length equals 18 residues. J lost 7 bases, V lost 0 bases, and 7 bases had no gene match. DNA of the CDR3: TGCGCCAGCAGCTTGGACGCGGGGACTAGCGGGAGGATCGGGGAGCTGTTTTTT. This gives the protein CASSLDAGTSGRIGELFF.

This clone showed up just a few times. The chain combines TRBV18 with TRBJ2-7, with 8 nucleotides matching TRBD2. The CDR3 consists of 15 residues. Trimming cost V 0 bases and J 2 bases; bases outside gene matches: 3. CDR1 is KGHSH and CDR2 is LQKENI in the germline V gene. The CDR3 sequence is CASSPPGLDPYEQYF. CDR3 nucleotide sequence: TGTGCCAGCTCACCACCGGGACTAGATCCCTACGAGCAGTACTTC. Together with reference TRBV18 and TRBJ2-7, the CDR3 gives the full variable domain: NAGVMQNPRHLVRRRGQEARLRCSPMKGHSHVYWYRQLPEEGLKFMVYLQKENIIDESGMPKERFSAEFPKEGPSILRIQQVVRGDSAAYFCASSPPGLDPYEQYFGPGTRLTVT.

This chain links TRBV13 with TRBJ2-3, with 10 bases aligning to TRBD2. Germline CDR1 PRHDT, CDR2 FYEKMQ (reference sequence). The CDR3 loop spans 21 amino acids. Trimming at V came to 5 bases and at J to 0 bases, leaving 20 bases not matched to a gene. The CDR3 DNA reads TGTGCCAGCAGCCCGCTCGGAGGTAGCGGGAGGCTGAGTACTAGCACAGATACGCAGTATTTT. It is translated as CASSPLGGSGRLSTSTDTQYF.

The table lists this clone with a few counts. CDR3 protein: CASSSRGGERGYTF. DNA for the CDR3: TGTGCCAGCAGCTCCCGCGGGGGTGAACGTGGCTACACCTTC. The chain carries TRBV14 and TRBJ1-2, with a weak D call TRBD1 (5 bases). The CDR3 loop spans 14 amino acids. CDR1 SGHDN and CDR2 FVKESK come from the germline V gene. Between the trimmed V and J ends, which lost 5 bases and 7 bases, there was a span of 17 bases.

Notes on this clone: A read error likely explains this, since a far larger clone differs by one base. The chain couples TRBV18 to TRBJ1-4; TRBD1 matches at 7 bases. The CDR3 runs 15 residues. Looked up from germline, CDR1 is KGHSH and CDR2 is LQKENI. Losses at the gene ends were 3 bases for V and 6 bases for J; bases not matched to a gene: 7. The CDR3 here is CASSPLTGLDEKLFF. CDR3 DNA: TGTGCCAGCTCACCGCTGACAGGGCTGGATGAAAAACTGTTTTTT. The full variable domain, with the rest looked up from reference TRBV18 and TRBJ1-4, is NAGVMQNPRHLVRRRGQEARLRCSPMKGHSHVYWYRQLPEEGLKFMVYLQKENIIDESGMPKERFSAEFPKEGPSILRIQQVVRGDSAAYFCASSPLTGLDEKLFFGSGTQLSVL.

This clone occurred once. This sequence joins TRBV2 and TRBJ1-2; maybe TRBD1 (6 bases). The V and J ends lost 4 bases and 0 bases respectively, with 12 bases between them. The CDR3 has 15 amino acids. Germline CDR1 reads SNHLY; CDR2 reads FYNNEI. The CDR3 here is CASSGARTANYGYTF. The CDR3 region has the DNA TGTGCCAGCAGTGGGGCTAGGACAGCTAACTATGGCTACACCTTC.

This clone was counted many times. Other DNA sequences in this sample translate to the same CDR3. The chain links TRBV7-7 to TRBJ2-7; 13 bases align to TRBD2. This CDR3 contains 15 residues. V was pared by 5 bases and J by 5 bases, with 6 bases of the junction left unmatched. Germline V gene data show CDR1 as SSHAT and CDR2 as FNYEAQ (reference sequence). CDR3 bases: TGTGCCAGCAGCCTCGGACTAGCGGGAGTACACGAGCAGTACTTC. It translates to CASSLGLAGVHEQYF.

To note about this clone: This likely came from a read error, as a far larger clone is one base away. The rearrangement joins TRBV6-5 to TRBJ2-2; D is possibly TRBD2 (5 bases). CDR3 length equals 15 residues. Germline CDR1 MNHEY, CDR2 SVGAGI. CDR3 region: CVSSIRTANTGELFF. CDR3 bases: TGTGTCAGCAGTATCCGGACTGCGAACACCGGGGAGCTGTTTTTT.

The chain couples TRBV29-1 to TRBJ2-1; 11 nucleotides match TRBD2. With 6 bases clipped from V and 9 bases from J, the junction kept 1 base outside the gene matches. Germline CDR1 reads SQVTM; CDR2 reads ANQGSEA. This CDR3 region has 11 residues. The CDR3 nucleotides are TGCAGCGTCGGACTAGCGGGTGAGCAGTTCTTC. This codes for CSVGLAGEQFF.

This chain connects TRBV2 to TRBJ2-5; 9 nucleotides agree with TRBD2. The end of the DNA is better explained by TRBJ2-7, so the J call may be wrong. Germline loops: CDR1 SNHLY, CDR2 FYNNEI. The CDR3 is 14 amino acids. The CDR3 sequence is CASTSAGGSYEQYF. Written as DNA, the CDR3 is TGTGCCAGCACCTCCGCGGGAGGGTCCTACGAGCAGTACTTC.

V gene TRBV11-2 combines with J gene TRBJ2-7; TRBD2 matches at 8 bases. V lost 5 bases, J lost 4 bases, and 4 bases stayed unmatched. The V gene's germline CDR1 is SGHAT and CDR2 FQNNGV. There are 13 residues in the CDR3. The CDR3, as DNA: TGTGCCAGCAGCCCCCGGGAGGGGTACGAGCAGTACTTC. Protein: CASSPREGYEQYF.

The chain links TRBV5-4 to TRBJ2-7; TRBD2 is a possible D gene (6 bases). From germline, CDR1 is SGHNT and CDR2 YYREEE (reference sequence). This CDR3 contains 13 residues. Trimming removed 4 bases from V and 2 bases from J, with 10 bases in between. As DNA, the CDR3 is TGTGCCAGCAGCGGCGGGGACGCCTACGAGCAGTACTTC. It translates to CASSGGDAYEQYF.

This chain uses TRBV28 with TRBJ1-2; D is possibly TRBD1 (6 bases). CDR1 is MDHEN and CDR2 is SYDVKM in the germline V gene. The CDR3 is 14 residues long. With 7 bases removed from V and 2 bases from J, the gap between germline ends came to 14 bases. The CDR3 DNA reads as TGTGCCAGCACCAAGAGGGGGGCCAACTATGGCTACACCTTC. Protein: CASTKRGANYGYTF.

Worth noting for this clone: Given a far larger clone just one base away, this is likely a sequencing read error. Given the absence of the conserved phenylalanine or tryptophan at the CDR3 end, a read error is likely. The V call is TRBV30, the J call TRBJ1-4, with D perhaps matching TRBD1 (6 bases). The CDR3 consists of 14 residues. Germline V CDR1 and CDR2: GTSNPN, SVGIG (reference sequence). V was cut by 5 bases and J by 3 bases, with 13 bases left in between. This CDR3 reads CAWGEQGANEKLFS. CDR3 sequence (DNA): TGTGCCTGGGGGGAACAGGGTGCTAATGAAAAACTGTTTTCT.

This chain joins TRBV10-1 and TRBJ1-1, with D tentatively TRBD1 (5 bases). Trimming took 2 bases from V and 4 from J, leaving 14 bases between them. Per the germline V gene, CDR1 is WNHNN and CDR2 is SYGVQD (reference sequence). This CDR3 has 15 amino acids. The CDR3 DNA is TGCGCCAGCAGTGAGCGACGGGGGTCGGGCACTGAAGCTTTCTTT. Its translation: CASSERRGSGTEAFF.

The chain carries TRBV30 and TRBJ2-7; TRBD1 matches 10 bases. J gave up 5 bases and V 5 bases, and 3 bases lay outside the gene matches. Germline V CDR1 and CDR2: GTSNPN, SVGIG (reference sequence). The CDR3 loop spans 12 amino acids. CDR3 bases: TGTGCCTGGGGGACAGGGGCCCACGAGCAGTACTTC. Translation gives CAWGTGAHEQYF.

This clone was found many times. The same CDR3 also results from other DNA sequences found in this sample. This chain joins TRBV30 and TRBJ1-4; D is uncertain. CDR1 is GTSNPN and CDR2 is SVGIG in the germline V gene (reference sequence). The CDR3 length is 12 residues. V lost 0 bases to trimming and J lost 6 bases, with 5 bases between them. The CDR3 region is CAWSVLDEKLFF. CDR3 sequence (DNA): TGTGCCTGGAGTGTACTTGATGAAAAACTGTTTTTT.

The rearrangement joins TRBV28 to TRBJ1-2, with D unclear. The CDR3 extends over 14 amino acids. V lost 5 bases and J lost 8, with 18 bases in between. Germline CDR1 reads MDHEN; CDR2 reads SYDVKM. The CDR3 here is CASSVTPIDGGYTF. CDR3 nucleotides: TGTGCCAGCAGTGTGACCCCGATTGATGGCGGCTACACCTTC.

The chain links TRBV30 to TRBJ2-6; 7 positions match TRBD2. This CDR3 comprises 15 residues. The V gene's germline CDR1 is GTSNPN and CDR2 SVGIG (reference sequence). The ends lost 4 bases at V and 2 bases at J; junction bases unmatched: 5. CDR3 sequence (DNA): TGTGCCTGGATGGTCCGGGGGGCTGGGGCCAACGTCCTGACTTTC. This codes for CAWMVRGAGANVLTF.

V is TRBV19 and J is TRBJ2-7, with TRBD1 as a possible D gene (6 bases). V lost 6 bases and J lost 2, with 11 bases in between. The length of the CDR3 is 13 residues. Germline-derived CDR1 and CDR2 are LNHDA and SQIVND (reference sequence). The CDR3 DNA reads as TGTGCCAGTAGAATGACAGGTACCTACGAGCAGTACTTC. Protein: CASRMTGTYEQYF.

The chain links TRBV7-3 to TRBJ2-2, with D possibly being TRBD1 or TRBD2 (5 bases each). This CDR3 has 16 amino acids. Germline assignment: CDR1 SGHTA and CDR2 FQGTGA. Trimming removed 5 bases from V and 1 base from J, with 14 bases in between. CDR3 sequence reads: CASSTTGTLNTGELFF. The CDR3 DNA is TGTGCCAGCAGCACTACCGGGACGCTGAACACCGGGGAGCTGTTTTTT.

As regards this clone: Only one base separates this from a far larger clonotype, so it likely reflects a read error. This CDR3 is also generated by other DNA sequences in the sample. The chain joins TRBV5-6 to TRBJ2-7, with D possibly being TRBD1 (6 bases). V lost 1 base to trimming and J lost 1 base, with 6 bases between them. From germline, CDR1 is SGHDT and CDR2 YYEEEE. The CDR3 has 13 residues. This CDR3 is CASSLQGSYEQYF. DNA of the CDR3: TGTGCCAGCAGCTTGCAGGGGTCCTACGAGCAGTACTTC.

This clone appeared a few times. The chain couples TRBV29-1 to TRBJ1-2, with 10 bases that match TRBD1. The CDR3 sequence is 13 residues long. V was pared by 7 bases and J by 4 bases, with 6 bases of the junction left unmatched. Per the germline V gene, CDR1 is SQVTM and CDR2 is ANQGSEA. CDR3 protein: CSGGTGATYGYTF. CDR3 bases: TGCAGCGGCGGGACAGGGGCGACCTATGGCTACACCTTC.

The chain couples TRBV15 to TRBJ1-3, with D possibly TRBD1 on 5 matching bases. CDR1 LNHNV and CDR2 YYDKDF come from the germline V gene (reference sequence). CDR3 length: 17 amino acids. With 1 base removed from V and 1 base from J, the gap between germline ends came to 14 bases. CDR3 region: CATSRGFRAPSGNTIYF. Written as DNA, the CDR3 is TGTGCCACCAGCAGAGGATTCAGGGCCCCATCTGGAAACACCATATATTTT.

The V and J genes are TRBV5-4 and TRBJ2-7; 9 bases match TRBD2. J gave up 2 bases and V 1 base, and 4 bases lay outside the gene matches. CDR3 size: 15 residues. Germline V gene sequence: CDR1 SGHNT, CDR2 YYREEE (reference sequence). The CDR3 loop reads CASSLKLAGAYEQYF. The CDR3, as DNA: TGTGCCAGCAGCTTGAAGTTAGCGGGAGCCTACGAGCAGTACTTC.

Notes on this clone: A much larger clone is a single base away; this may be a read error. Other DNA sequences in the sample encode the same CDR3. This rearrangement joins TRBV7-9 to TRBJ2-7; D call uncertain. Germline V gene lookup returns CDR1 SEHNR and CDR2 FQNEAQ (reference sequence). This CDR3 is built from 12 residues. Trimming took off 3 bases at V and 4 bases at J, with 7 bases between the two ends. CDR3 loop: CASSLLGYEQYF. CDR3 DNA sequence: TGTGCCAGCAGCTTGTTGGGATACGAGCAGTACTTC.

V gene TRBV30 combines with J gene TRBJ1-1; D is unresolved. Trimming removed 1 base from V and 4 bases from J, with 10 bases in between. Germline V gene data show CDR1 as GTSNPN and CDR2 as SVGIG (reference sequence). CDR3 size: 13 residues. The CDR3 coding sequence is TGTGCCTGGAGTGGGGGTTTGGGCACTGAAGCTTTCTTT. This encodes CAWSGGLGTEAFF.

Comments on this clone: A read error is possible here, since a much larger clone lies one base away. This sequence joins TRBV4-2 and TRBJ2-5, with TRBD2 matching over 13 bases. The DNA end lines up better with TRBJ2-7; the J call may be wrong. Germline CDR1 and CDR2: LGHNA and YNFKEQ. The CDR3 extends over 16 amino acids. CDR3 DNA: TGTGCCGGCAGCCAAGATTGGACTAGCGGGAGCTACGAGCAGTACTTC. Amino acids: CAGSQDWTSGSYEQYF.

The chain uses TRBV10-2 and TRBJ2-7; 8 bases match TRBD1. Germline V CDR1 and CDR2: WSHSY, SAAADI. The CDR3 loop spans 16 amino acids. V lost 3 bases, J lost 5 bases, and 12 bases stayed unmatched. The CDR3 DNA sequence: TGCGCCAGCAGTGACGGACAGGGTTTAGTAACAGACGAGCAGTACTTC. Amino acid sequence: CASSDGQGLVTDEQYF.

This clone has only a few counts. CDR3 bases: TGTGCCAGTAGTACTTACCGTCAGCCCCAGCATTTT. Translated: CASSTYRQPQHF. The chain uses TRBV19 and TRBJ1-5; D remains ambiguous. Germline CDR1 LNHDA, CDR2 SQIVND (reference sequence). V lost 4 bases, J lost 6 bases, and 7 bases lay in between. This CDR3 has 12 residues.